This paragraph covers one T cell receptor (beta chain) sequence. Antigen specificity is unknown. Culture lasted about 10 days before CD4+ T cell isolation. Each participant was given two doses of one vaccine (BNT162b2 or mRNA-1273). Vaccine recipients had no previous SARS-CoV-2 infection; their nucleocapsid antibodies were negative. The sample is drawn from a study of vaccination effects on CD4 cells after COVID-19. At the level of the study: Researchers obtained post-vaccine samples at a median of 72 days past the second dose. About 2.1 million PBMC were placed in each well, which was supplemented with roughly 9.1 IU/ml IL-2 and around 10 ug/ml peptides. Study-level findings and limits: In the study, convalescent patients were few, and early post-infection timepoints were absent.

Germline V gene data show CDR1 as MNHNS and CDR2 as SASEGT. This CDR3 is built from 16 residues. Trimming cost V 3 bases and J 0 bases, with 13 bases left between them. Some clones are missing from TCRdb's copy, which holds only in-frame ones; the method was immunoSEQ multiplex PCR. The sample has about 66,000 clones, around 80% seen once. This chain uses TRBV6-1 with TRBJ2-3; possibly TRBD1 for D (6 bases). Material: CD4+ T cells from PBMCs cultured without peptide, obtained after COVID-19 vaccination. This receptor was taken from a human donor who received a COVID-19 vaccine. The CDR3 loop reads CASSDGTRTSTDTQYF. The CDR3 DNA reads TGTGCCAGCAGTGATGGGACACGCACTAGCACAGATACGCAGTATTTT.